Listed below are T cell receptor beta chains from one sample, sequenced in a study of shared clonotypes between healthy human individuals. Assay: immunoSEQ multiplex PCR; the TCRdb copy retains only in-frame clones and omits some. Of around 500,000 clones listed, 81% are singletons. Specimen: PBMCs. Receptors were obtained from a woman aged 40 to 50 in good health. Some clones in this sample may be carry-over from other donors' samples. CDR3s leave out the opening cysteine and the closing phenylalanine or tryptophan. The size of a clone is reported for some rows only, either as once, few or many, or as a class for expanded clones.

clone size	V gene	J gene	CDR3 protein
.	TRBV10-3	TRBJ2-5	ATTGTSGRVAETQY
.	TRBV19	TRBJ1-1	ASSIRAVPNTEAF
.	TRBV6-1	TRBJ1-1	ASSGDRVFAF
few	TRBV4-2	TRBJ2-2	ASSQDSASGNTGELF
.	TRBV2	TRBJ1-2	ASSATGNYGYT
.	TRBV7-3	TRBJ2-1	ASSLSLEVAEQF
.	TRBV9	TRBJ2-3	ASSALAGSTDTQY
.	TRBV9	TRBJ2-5	ASSYTSAETQY
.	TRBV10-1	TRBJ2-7	ASSDRTDSEQY
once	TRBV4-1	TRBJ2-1	ASSSTRTSGTPQQF
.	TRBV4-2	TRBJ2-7	ASSPGLETSEQY
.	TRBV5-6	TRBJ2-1	ASTEEGAGGSF
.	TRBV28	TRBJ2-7	ASSFGPPAYEQY
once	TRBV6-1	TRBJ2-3	ASSVGTANTDTQY
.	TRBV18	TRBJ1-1	ASSPREGSTEAF
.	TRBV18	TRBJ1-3	ASSTTDPRTGTIY
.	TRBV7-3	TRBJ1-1	ASSLPGRDTEAF
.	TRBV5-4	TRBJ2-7	ASSVETGLKY
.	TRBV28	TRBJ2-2	ASSLAGGPTGELF
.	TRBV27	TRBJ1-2	ASSSTRTGGDGYT
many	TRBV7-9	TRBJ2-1	ASSSDGTSGYNEQF
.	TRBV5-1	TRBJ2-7	ASSLGGMLPYEQY
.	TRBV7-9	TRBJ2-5	ASSSKETQY
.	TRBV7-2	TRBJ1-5	ASSQQGGDQPQH
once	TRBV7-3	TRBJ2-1	ASSRGTDYNEQF
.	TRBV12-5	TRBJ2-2	ASGRDSPNTGELF
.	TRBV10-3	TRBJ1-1	AISEQGGTEAF
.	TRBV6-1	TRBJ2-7	ATGLAIGYEQY
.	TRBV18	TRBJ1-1	ASSTGGGLTEAF
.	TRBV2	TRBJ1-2	ASTRGGVANYGYT
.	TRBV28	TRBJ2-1	ASSLAGAYNEQF
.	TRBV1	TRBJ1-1	TSSQYTWGTEAF
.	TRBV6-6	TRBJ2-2	ASRITSGNGELF
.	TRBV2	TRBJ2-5	ASRELAGDRETQY
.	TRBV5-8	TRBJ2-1	ASSQGLAQYSYNEQF
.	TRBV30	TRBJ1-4	AWGTGIEKLF
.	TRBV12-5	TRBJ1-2	ASGLALTVGGGQNYGYT
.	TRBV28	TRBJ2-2	ASGLQGPTGELF
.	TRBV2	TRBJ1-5	ASSGESGNQPQH
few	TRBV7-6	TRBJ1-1	ASSPHAEAF
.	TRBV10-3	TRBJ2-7	AISESRTLLDEQY
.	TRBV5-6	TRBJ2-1	ASSLLGNNEQF
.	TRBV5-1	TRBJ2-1	ASSSGLAVYNEQF
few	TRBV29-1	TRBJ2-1	SAVPGQGSYNEQF
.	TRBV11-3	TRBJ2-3	ASSLGVRGADTQY
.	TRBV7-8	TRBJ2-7	ASSPLADPGGTYEQY
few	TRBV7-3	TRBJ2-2	ASRHTGGAGTGELF
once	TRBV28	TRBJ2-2	ASSPSGTGRWTGELF
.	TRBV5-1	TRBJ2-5	ASSITGGRETQY
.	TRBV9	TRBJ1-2	ASSVIGTGRGYT
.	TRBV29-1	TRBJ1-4	SVGPSQGLGEKLF